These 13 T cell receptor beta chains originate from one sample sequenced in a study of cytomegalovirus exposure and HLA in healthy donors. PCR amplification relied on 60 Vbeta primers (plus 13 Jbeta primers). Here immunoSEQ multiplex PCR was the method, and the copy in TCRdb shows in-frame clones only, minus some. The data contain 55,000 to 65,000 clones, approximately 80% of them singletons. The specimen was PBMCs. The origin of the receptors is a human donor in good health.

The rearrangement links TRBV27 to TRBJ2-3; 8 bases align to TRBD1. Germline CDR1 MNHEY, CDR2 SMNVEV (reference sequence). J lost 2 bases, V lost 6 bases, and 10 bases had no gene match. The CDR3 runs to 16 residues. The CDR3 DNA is TGTGCCAGCAGATCCGGCCGGGACAGGTCCACAGATACGCAGTATTTT. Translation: CASRSGRDRSTDTQYF.

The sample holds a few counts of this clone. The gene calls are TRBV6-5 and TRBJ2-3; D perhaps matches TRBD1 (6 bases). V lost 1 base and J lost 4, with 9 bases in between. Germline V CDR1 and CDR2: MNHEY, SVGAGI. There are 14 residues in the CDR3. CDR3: CASSYLTGSDTQYF. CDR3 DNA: TGTGCCAGCAGTTACTTAACAGGGTCAGATACGCAGTATTTT.

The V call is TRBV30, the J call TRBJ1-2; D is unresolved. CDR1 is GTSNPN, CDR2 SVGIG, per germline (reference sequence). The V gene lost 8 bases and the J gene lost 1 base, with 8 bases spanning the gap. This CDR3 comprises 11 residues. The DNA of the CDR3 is TGTGCCCGCGGGCATAACTATGGCTACACCTTC. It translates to CARGHNYGYTF.

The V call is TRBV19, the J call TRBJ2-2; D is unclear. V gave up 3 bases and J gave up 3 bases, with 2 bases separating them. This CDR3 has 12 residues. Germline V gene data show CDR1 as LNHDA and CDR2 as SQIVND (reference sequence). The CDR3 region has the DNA TGTGCCAGTAGTATCTACACCGGGGAGCTGTTTTTT. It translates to CASSIYTGELFF.

DNA of the CDR3: TGCGCCAGCAGCTTGTTTTCCCGGGGGACGGAGAATTCACCCCTCCACTTT. Its translation is CASSLFSRGTENSPLHF. The genes are TRBV5-1 and TRBJ1-6; perhaps TRBD1 as D (5 bases). Germline V gene data show CDR1 as SGHRS and CDR2 as YFSETQ. The CDR3 has 17 residues. V was cut by 1 base and J by 7 bases, with 18 bases left in between. Combining the CDR3 with reference TRBV5-1 and TRBJ1-6 gives the whole variable domain KAGVTQTPRYLIKTRGQQVTLSCSPISGHRSVSWYQQTPGQGLQFLFEYFSETQRNKGNFPGRFSGRQFSNSRSEMNVSTLELGDSALYLCASSLFSRGTENSPLHFGNGTRLTVT.

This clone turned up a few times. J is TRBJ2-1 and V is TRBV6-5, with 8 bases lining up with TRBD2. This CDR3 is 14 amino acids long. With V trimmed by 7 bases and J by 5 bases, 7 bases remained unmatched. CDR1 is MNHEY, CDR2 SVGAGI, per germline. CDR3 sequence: CASTLLGGDNEQFF. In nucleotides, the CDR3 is TGTGCCAGCACCTTACTCGGGGGGGACAATGAGCAGTTCTTC.

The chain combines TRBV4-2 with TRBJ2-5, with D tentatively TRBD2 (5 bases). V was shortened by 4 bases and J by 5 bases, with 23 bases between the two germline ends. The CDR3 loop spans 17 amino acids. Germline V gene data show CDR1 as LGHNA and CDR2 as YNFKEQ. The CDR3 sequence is CASSPSQLAQERETQYF. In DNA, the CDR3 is TGTGCCAGCAGCCCCTCCCAGCTAGCCCAAGAAAGGGAGACCCAGTACTTC.

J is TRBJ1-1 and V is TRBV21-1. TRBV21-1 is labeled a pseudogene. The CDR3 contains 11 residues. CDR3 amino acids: CASIPRELAFF. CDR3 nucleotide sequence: TGTGCCAGCATCCCCCGGGAGTTGGCCTTCTTT.

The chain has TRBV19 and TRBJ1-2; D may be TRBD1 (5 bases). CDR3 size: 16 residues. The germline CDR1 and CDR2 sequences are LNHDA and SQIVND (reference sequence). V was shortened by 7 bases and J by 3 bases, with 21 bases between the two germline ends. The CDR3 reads CASNYIGGPTYYGYTF. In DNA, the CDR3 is TGTGCCAGTAACTATATCGGGGGACCCACTTACTATGGCTACACCTTC.

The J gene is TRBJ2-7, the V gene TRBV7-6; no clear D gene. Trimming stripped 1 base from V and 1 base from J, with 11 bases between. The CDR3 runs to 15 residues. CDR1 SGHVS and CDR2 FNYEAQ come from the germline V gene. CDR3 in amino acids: CASSLETAQSYEQYF. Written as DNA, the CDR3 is TGTGCCAGCAGCTTAGAAACAGCTCAATCCTACGAGCAGTACTTC. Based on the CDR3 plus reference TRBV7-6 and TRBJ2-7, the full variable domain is GAGVSQSPRYKVTKRGQDVALRCDPISGHVSLYWYRQALGQGPEFLTYFNYEAQQDKSGLPNDRFSAERPEGSISTLTIQRTEQRDSAMYRCASSLETAQSYEQYFGPGTRLTVT.

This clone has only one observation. The CDR3, as DNA: TGTGCCAGTAGTATAGGAGGGACATTCTCCTACGAGCAGTACTTC. Its translation is CASSIGGTFSYEQYF. The chain uses TRBV19 and TRBJ2-7; D might be TRBD1 (6 bases). V lost 1 base, J lost 0 bases, and 10 bases lay in between. The CDR3 totals 15 residues. The germline gives CDR1 LNHDA, CDR2 SQIVND (reference sequence).

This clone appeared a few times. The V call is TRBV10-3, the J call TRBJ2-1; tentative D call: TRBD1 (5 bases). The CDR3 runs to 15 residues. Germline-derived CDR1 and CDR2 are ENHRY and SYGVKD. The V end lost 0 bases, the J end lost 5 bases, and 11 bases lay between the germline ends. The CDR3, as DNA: TGTGCCATCAGTGAGTCGACGGACATAGACAATGAGCAGTTCTTC. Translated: CAISESTDIDNEQFF.

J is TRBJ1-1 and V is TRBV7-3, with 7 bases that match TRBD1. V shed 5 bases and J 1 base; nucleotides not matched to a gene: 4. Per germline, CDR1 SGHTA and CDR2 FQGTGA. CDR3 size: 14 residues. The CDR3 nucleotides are TGTGCCAGCAGCCGCTCAGGGGGGAACACTGAAGCTTTCTTT. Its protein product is CASSRSGGNTEAFF.